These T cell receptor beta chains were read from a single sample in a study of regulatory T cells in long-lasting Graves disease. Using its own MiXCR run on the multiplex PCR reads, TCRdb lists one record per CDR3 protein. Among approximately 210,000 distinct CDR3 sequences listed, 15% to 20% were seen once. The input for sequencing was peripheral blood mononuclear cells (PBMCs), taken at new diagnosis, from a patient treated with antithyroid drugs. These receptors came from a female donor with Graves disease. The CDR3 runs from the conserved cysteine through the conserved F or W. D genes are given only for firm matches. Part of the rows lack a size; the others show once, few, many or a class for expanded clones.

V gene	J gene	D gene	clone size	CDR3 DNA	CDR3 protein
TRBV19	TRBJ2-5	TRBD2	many	TGTGCCAGTAGTATAGCCCTAGCGGGAGGAGAGACCCAGTACTTC	CASSIALAGGETQYF
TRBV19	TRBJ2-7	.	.	TGTGCCAGTAGCGCGAGTGCGGCCACTGCCTACGAGCAGTACTTC	CASSASAATAYEQYF
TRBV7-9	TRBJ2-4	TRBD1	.	TGTGCCAGCAGCTTAGCCTCGACAGGGCCAGCGGACATTCAGTACTTC	CASSLASTGPADIQYF
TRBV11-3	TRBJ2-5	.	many	TGTGCCAGCAGCTTAGTAGTAAAAGAGACCCAGTACTTC	CASSLVVKETQYF
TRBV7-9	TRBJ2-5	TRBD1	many	TGTGCCAGCAGCCCTCGGGACAGGGAGTTTGGAGAGACCCAGTACTTC	CASSPRDREFGETQYF
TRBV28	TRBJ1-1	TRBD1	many	TGTGCCAGCAGCCTTACCGGGACAGGGGGTTTGGCTTTCTTT	CASSLTGTGGLAFF
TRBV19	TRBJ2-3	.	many	TGTGCCAGTAGTATGGGGGAGCGGAGAGGATCAGATACGCAGTATTTT	CASSMGERRGSDTQYF
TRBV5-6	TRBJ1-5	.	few	TGTGCCAGCAGCTTGGGCGAGGTGAGTCAGCCCCAGCATTTT	CASSLGEVSQPQHF
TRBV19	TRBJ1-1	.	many	TGTGCCAGTAGTATAGTAGAAAGAGTTGAAGCTTTCTTT	CASSIVERVEAFF
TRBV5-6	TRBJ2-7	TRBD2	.	TGTGCCAGCAGCGTCGGGACTAGCGAGCAGTACTTC	CASSVGTSEQYF
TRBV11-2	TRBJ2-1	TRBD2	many	TGTGCCAGCAGCCCTCCGGGGGGGAGCAATGAGCAGTGCTTC	CASSPPGGSNEQCF
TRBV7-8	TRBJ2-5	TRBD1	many	TGTGCCAGCAGCCGGGGACAGCAAGAGACCCAGTACTTC	CASSRGQQETQYF
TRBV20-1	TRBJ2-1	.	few	TGCAGTGCTAGATGGGCGGTTACTAGTGAGCAGTTCTTC	CSARWAVTSEQFF
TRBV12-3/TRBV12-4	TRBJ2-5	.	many	TGTGCCAGCAGTTTATGGGGCTTGGGCCACCAAGAGACCCAGTACTTC	CASSLWGLGHQETQYF
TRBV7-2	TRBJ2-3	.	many	TGTGCCAGCAGCTTAAACACCCCCCCAGATACGCAGTATTTT	CASSLNTPPDTQYF
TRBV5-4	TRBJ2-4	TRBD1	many	TGTGCCAGCAGCCGGGACAGGGACTTAAACATTCAGTACTTC	CASSRDRDLNIQYF
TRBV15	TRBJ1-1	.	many	TGTGCCACCAGCTTAACAGGGTTCACCACTGAAGCTTTCTTT	CATSLTGFTTEAFF
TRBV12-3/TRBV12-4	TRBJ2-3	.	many	TGTGCCAGCAGGAGGCAGGGTTTCACAGATACGCAGTATTTT	CASRRQGFTDTQYF
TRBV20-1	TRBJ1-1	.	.	TGCAGTGCTAGAAAGCGGGCTTTGAACACTGAAGCTTTCTTT	CSARKRALNTEAFF
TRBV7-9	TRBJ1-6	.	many	TGTGCCAGCAGACCGACGGGGGATGAGGGTAATTCACCCCTCCACTTT	CASRPTGDEGNSPLHF
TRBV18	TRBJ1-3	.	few	TGTGCCAGCTCACCAGGTCGAGGTTTTGGAAACACCATATATTTT	CASSPGRGFGNTIYF
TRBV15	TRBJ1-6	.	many	TGTGCCACCAGCATTAACAAAGACGGGGATTCACCCCTCCACTTT	CATSINKDGDSPLHF
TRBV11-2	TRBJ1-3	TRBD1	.	TGTGCCAGCAGCGCGCCGGGACAGAACCCTGGAAACACCATATATTTT	CASSAPGQNPGNTIYF
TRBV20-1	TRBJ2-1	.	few	TGCAGTGCTAACCTAGCGAGGTCCTACAATGAGCAGTTCTTC	CSANLARSYNEQFF
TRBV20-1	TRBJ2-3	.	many	TGCAGTGCTAAGTCCGGGATCGCGGCAGATACGCAGTATTTT	CSAKSGIAADTQYF
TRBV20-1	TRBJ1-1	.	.	TGCAGTGCTAGTTACAGGGACGCTGAAGCTTTCTTT	CSASYRDAEAFF
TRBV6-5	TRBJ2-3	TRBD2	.	TGTGCCAGCAGTTCGACTAGCGGGAAAAGCACAGATACGCAGTATTTT	CASSSTSGKSTDTQYF
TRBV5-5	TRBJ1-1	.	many	TGTGCCAGCAGCTTGGTTTGGGCCGGGACTGAAGCTTTCTTT	CASSLVWAGTEAFF
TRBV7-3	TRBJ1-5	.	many	TGTGCCAGCAGCTTAACTGGAGAGCCCAATCAGCCCCAGCATTTT	CASSLTGEPNQPQHF
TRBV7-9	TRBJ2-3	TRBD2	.	TGTGCCAGCAGCCTCGTGGGGCGGGAGGGGACTCGCACAGATACGCAGTATTTT	CASSLVGREGTRTDTQYF
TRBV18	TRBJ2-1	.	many	TGTGCCAGCTCACCCCCACCCCAGCGGGTATACAATGAGCAGTTCTTC	CASSPPPQRVYNEQFF
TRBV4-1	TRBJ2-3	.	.	TGCGCCAGCAGCCAAGATATAATAGGAACAGATACGCAGTATTTT	CASSQDIIGTDTQYF
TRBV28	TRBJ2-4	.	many	TGTGCCAGCAGCCGAGACAACTTAGACATTCAGTACTTC	CASSRDNLDIQYF
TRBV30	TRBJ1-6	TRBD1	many	TGTGCCTGGGCCGGGACAGCTGATTCACCCCTCCACTTT	CAWAGTADSPLHF
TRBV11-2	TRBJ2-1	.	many	TGTGCCAGCAGCTTAGAGGGCAGAACTATAGGCAATGAGCAGTTCTTC	CASSLEGRTIGNEQFF
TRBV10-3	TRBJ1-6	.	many	TGTGCCATCAGCGGAGGCAGGGGCAATTCACCCCTCCACTTT	CAISGGRGNSPLHF
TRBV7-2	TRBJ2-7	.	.	TGTGCCAGCAGCTTAGATGGGGGGGCCCCCACCTACGAGCAGTACTTC	CASSLDGGAPTYEQYF
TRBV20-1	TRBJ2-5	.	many	TGCAGTGGGGGGGACTCACAAGAGACCCAGTACTTC	CSGGDSQETQYF
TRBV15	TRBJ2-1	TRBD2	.	TGTGCCACCAGCACGGGACCGGGGGGCTACAATGAGCAGTTCTTC	CATSTGPGGYNEQFF
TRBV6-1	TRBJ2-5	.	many	TGTGCCAGCAGTGACGCGCGGGAAGAGACCCAGTACTTC	CASSDAREETQYF
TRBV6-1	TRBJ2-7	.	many	TGTGCCAGCAAACTGTTGGCAGGGCGTACCTACGAGCAGTACTTC	CASKLLAGRTYEQYF
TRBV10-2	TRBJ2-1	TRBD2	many	TGCGCCAGCAGTGAGCTGACCCTAGCGGGAGGGCCGTATGAGCAGTTCTTC	CASSELTLAGGPYEQFF
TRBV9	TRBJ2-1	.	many	TGTGCCAGCAGCGGGGGGACTCTCGCAGTCAATGAGCAGTTCTTC	CASSGGTLAVNEQFF
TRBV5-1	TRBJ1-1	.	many	TGCGCCAGCAGCTTGGAGGTGTTGAGTAACACTGAAGCTTTCTTT	CASSLEVLSNTEAFF
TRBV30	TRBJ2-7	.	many	TGTGCCTGGACCCTACAGAGCTCCTACGAGCAGTACTTC	CAWTLQSSYEQYF
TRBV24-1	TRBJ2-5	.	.	TGTGCCACCAGTGATTCACAGGGTTCGGGAGAGACCCAGTACTTC	CATSDSQGSGETQYF
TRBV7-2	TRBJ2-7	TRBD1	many	TGTGCCAGCACGCAGGGGGCAGAGGCATACGAGCAGTACTTC	CASTQGAEAYEQYF